This T cell receptor (beta chain) derives from a study of blood T cells in healthy people across ages. Regarding this clonotype: Its cognate antigen is unknown.

Between the trimmed V and J ends, which lost 1 base and 7 bases, there was a span of 20 bases. Germline V CDR1 and CDR2: DFQATT, SNEGSKA (reference sequence). The CDR3 is 16 amino acids. Alongside a J-beta primer mix, a sample-barcoded 5' primer served in a second PCR lasting about 6 to 12 cycles. TCRdb recomputed calls from the 5' RACE reads with MiXCR, one row per CDR3 protein. The sample yields roughly 830,000 distinct CDR3 sequences, less than 80% seen once. General study points: From one million sequenced T cells, diversity estimates were lower bounds.

This receptor was obtained from a man in his thirties or forties in good health. The chain recombines TRBV20-1 with TRBJ2-1; D may be TRBD2 (6 bases). The material sequenced was blood. The CDR3 sequence is CSARGGRADYSNEQFF. The CDR3 bases are TGCAGTGCTAGAGGTGGACGAGCGGACTATAGTAATGAGCAGTTCTTC.